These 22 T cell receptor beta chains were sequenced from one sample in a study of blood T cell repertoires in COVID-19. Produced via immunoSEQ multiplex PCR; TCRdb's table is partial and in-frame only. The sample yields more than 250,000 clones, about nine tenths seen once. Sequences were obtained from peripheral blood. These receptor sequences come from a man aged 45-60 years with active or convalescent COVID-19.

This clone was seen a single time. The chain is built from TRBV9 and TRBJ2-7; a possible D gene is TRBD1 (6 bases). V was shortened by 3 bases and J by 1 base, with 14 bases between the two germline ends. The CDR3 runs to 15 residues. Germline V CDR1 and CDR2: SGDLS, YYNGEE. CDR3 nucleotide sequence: TGTGCCAGCAGCGCCACGGACAGCGGTTCCTACGAGCAGTACTTC. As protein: CASSATDSGSYEQYF. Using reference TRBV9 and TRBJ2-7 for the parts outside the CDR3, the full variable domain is DSGVTQTPKHLITATGQRVTLRCSPRSGDLSVYWYQQSLDQGLQFLIQYYNGEERAKGNILERFSAQQFPDLHSELNLSSLELGDSALYFCASSATDSGSYEQYFGPGTRLTVT.

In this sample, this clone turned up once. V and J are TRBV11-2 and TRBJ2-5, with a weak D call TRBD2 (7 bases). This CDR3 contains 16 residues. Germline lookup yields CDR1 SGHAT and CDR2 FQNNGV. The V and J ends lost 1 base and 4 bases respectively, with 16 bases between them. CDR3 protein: CASSLGNSRGGETQYF. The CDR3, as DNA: TGTGCCAGCAGCTTAGGCAACAGTAGGGGGGGAGAGACCCAGTACTTC.

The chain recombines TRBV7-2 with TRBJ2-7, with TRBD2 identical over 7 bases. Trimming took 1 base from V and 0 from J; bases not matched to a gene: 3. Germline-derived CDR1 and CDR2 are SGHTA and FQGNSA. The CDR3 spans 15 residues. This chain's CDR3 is CASSLVGRGSYEQYF. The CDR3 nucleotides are TGTGCCAGCAGCTTAGTAGGGAGGGGCTCCTACGAGCAGTACTTC.

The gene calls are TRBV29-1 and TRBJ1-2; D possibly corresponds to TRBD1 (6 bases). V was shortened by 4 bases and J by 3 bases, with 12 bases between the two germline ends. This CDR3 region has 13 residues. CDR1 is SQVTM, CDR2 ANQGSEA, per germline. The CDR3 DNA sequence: TGCAGCGTTGGAGCAGGGGCCCACTATGGCTACACCTTC. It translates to CSVGAGAHYGYTF.

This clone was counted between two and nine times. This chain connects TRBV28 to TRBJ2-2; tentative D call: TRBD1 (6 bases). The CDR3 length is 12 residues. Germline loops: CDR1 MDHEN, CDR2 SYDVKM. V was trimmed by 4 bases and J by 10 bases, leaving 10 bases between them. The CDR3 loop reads CASSSRQEELFF. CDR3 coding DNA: TGTGCCAGCAGTTCACGACAGGAGGAGCTGTTTTTT.

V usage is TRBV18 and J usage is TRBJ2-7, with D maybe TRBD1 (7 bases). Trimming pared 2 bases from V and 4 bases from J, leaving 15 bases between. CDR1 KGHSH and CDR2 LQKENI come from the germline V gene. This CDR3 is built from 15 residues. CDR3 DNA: TGTGCCAGCTCACCAGCTGGGGGGACAGAATACGAGCAGTACTTC. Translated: CASSPAGGTEYEQYF.

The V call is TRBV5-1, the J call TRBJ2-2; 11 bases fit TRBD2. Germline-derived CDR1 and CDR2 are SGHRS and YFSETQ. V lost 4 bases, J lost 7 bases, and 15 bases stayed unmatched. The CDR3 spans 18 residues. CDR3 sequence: CASSTPLVAGGVLGELFF. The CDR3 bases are TGCGCCAGCAGCACCCCGCTAGTAGCGGGAGGGGTCCTCGGGGAGCTGTTTTTT. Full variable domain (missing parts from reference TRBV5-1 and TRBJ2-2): KAGVTQTPRYLIKTRGQQVTLSCSPISGHRSVSWYQQTPGQGLQFLFEYFSETQRNKGNFPGRFSGRQFSNSRSEMNVSTLELGDSALYLCASSTPLVAGGVLGELFFGEGSRLTVL.

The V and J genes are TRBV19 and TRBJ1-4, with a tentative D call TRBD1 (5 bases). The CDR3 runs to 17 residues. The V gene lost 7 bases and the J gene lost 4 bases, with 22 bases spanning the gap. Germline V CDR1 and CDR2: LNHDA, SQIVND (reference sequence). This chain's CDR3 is CASTSRGRGGSNEKLFF. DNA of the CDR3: TGTGCCAGTACCTCTCGAGGGAGGGGAGGTAGTAATGAAAAACTGTTTTTT.

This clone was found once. CDR3 coding DNA: TGTGCCAGCAGTTTACTGGGACAGATTTACGAGCAGTACTTC. This codes for CASSLLGQIYEQYF. J is TRBJ2-7 and V is TRBV27; 7 bases match TRBD1. The CDR3 consists of 14 residues. Looked up from germline, CDR1 is MNHEY and CDR2 is SMNVEV (reference sequence). The J segment lost 4 bases and the V segment lost 2 bases, leaving 5 bases of the junction unmatched.

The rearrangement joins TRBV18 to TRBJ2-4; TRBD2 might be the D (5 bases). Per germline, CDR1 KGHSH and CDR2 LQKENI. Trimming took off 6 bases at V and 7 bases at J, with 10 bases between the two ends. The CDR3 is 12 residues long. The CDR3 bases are TGTGCCAGCTCCCCCTCGGGGAACATTCAGTACTTC. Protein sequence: CASSPSGNIQYF.

The CDR3 sequence: CASSQPVSGDTEAFF. DNA for the CDR3: TGTGCCAGCAGCCAACCGGTATCAGGGGACACTGAAGCTTTCTTT. The rearrangement joins TRBV3-1 (or the pseudogene TRBV3-2) to TRBJ1-1, with D perhaps TRBD1 (6 bases). V was shortened by 2 bases and J by 3 bases, with 13 bases between the two germline ends. This CDR3 contains 15 residues. Germline V gene lookup returns CDR1 LGHDT and CDR2 YNNKEL (reference sequence).

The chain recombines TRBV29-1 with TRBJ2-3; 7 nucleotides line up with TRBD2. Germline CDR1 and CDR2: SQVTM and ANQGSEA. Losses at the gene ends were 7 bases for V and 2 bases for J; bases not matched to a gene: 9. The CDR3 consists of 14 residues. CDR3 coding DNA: TGCAGCGGAAGACAGCGGGATCCCACAGATACGCAGTATTTT. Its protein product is CSGRQRDPTDTQYF.

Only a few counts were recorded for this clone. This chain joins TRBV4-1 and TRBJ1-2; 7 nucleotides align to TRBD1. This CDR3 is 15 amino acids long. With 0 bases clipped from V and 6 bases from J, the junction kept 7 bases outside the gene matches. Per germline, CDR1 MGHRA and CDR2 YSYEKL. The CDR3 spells CASSQDGRGFNGYTF. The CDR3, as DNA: TGCGCCAGCAGCCAAGATGGCAGGGGGTTCAATGGCTACACCTTC.

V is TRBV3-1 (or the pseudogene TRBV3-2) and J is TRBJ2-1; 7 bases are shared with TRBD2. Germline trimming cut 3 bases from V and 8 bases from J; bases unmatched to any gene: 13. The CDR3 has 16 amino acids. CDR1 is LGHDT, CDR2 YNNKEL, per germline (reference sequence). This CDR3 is CASSQAGTIFTDEQFF. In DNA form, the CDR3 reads TGTGCCAGCAGCCAGGCCGGGACTATATTCACCGATGAGCAGTTCTTC.

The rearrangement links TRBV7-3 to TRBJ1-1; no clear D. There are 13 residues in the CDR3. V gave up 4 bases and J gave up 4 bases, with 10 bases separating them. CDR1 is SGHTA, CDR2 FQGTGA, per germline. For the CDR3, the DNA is TGTGCCAGCAGCTCTCAGGAGGGCACTGAAGCTTTCTTT. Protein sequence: CASSSQEGTEAFF.

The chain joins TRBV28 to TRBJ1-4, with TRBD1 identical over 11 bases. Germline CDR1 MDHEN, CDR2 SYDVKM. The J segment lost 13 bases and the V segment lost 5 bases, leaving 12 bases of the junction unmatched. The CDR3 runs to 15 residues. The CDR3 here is CASSAPPGQGGGLFF. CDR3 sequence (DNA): TGTGCCAGCAGTGCCCCGCCGGGACAGGGGGGAGGACTGTTTTTT.

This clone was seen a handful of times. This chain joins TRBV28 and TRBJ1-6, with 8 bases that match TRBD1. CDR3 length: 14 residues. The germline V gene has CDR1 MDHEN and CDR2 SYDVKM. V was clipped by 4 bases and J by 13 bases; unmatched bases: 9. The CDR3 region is CASSSGQDRPPLHF. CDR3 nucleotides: TGTGCCAGCAGTTCGGGACAGGACCGGCCTCCCCTCCACTTT.

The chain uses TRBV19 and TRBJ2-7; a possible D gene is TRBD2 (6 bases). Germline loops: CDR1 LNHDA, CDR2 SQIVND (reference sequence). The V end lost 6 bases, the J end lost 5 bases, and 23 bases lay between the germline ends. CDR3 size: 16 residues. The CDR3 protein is CASSPANGGGSDEQYF. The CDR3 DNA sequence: TGTGCCAGTAGCCCTGCTAACGGGGGTGGAAGCGACGAGCAGTACTTC.

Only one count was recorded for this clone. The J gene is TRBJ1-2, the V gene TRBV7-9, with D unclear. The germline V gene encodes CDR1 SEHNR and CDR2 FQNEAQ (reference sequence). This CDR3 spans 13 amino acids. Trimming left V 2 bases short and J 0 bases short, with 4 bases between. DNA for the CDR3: TGTGCCAGCAGCTTAACGGCTAACTATGGCTACACCTTC. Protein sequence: CASSLTANYGYTF.

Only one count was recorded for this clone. In DNA, the CDR3 is TGTGCCTGGAGTGACAACTCCTATAATTCACCCCTCCACTTT. Residues: CAWSDNSYNSPLHF. The chain employs TRBV30 and TRBJ1-6; the D is unclear. This CDR3 has 14 residues. CDR1 is GTSNPN, CDR2 SVGIG, per germline (reference sequence). V shed 1 base and J shed 0 bases, with 4 bases lying between them.

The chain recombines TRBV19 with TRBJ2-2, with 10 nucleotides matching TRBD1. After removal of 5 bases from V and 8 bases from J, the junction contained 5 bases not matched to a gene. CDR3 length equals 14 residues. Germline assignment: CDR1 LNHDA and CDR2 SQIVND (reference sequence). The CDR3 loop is CASSPTGGTGELFF. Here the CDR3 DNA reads TGTGCCAGTAGTCCGACAGGGGGCACGGGGGAGCTGTTTTTT.

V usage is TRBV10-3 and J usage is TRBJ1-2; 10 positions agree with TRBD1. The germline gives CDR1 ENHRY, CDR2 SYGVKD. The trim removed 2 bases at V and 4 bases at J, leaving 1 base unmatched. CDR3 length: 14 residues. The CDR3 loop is CAISERDRGYGYTF. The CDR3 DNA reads TGTGCCATCAGTGAGCGGGACAGGGGCTATGGCTACACCTTC.